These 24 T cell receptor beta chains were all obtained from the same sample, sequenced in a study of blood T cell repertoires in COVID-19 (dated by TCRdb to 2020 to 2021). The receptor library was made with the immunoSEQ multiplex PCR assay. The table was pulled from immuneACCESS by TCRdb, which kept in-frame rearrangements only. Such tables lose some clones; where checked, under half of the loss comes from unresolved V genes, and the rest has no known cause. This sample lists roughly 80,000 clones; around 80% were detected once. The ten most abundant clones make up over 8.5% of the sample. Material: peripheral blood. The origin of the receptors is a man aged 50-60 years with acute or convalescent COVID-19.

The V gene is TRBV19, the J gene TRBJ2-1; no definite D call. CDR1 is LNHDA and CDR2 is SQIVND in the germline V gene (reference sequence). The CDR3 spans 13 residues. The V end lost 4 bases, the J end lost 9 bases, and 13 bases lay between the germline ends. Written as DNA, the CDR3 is TGTGCCAGTAGTACCGACTCCTTTGGTGAGCAGTTCTTC. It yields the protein CASSTDSFGEQFF.

Here the CDR3 reads CASSSPTGRFNYGYTF. The CDR3 DNA is TGTGCCAGCAGTTCCCCGACAGGGCGGTTTAACTATGGCTACACCTTC. The chain carries TRBV27 and TRBJ1-2; 7 bases align to TRBD1. Germline V CDR1 and CDR2: MNHEY, SMNVEV (reference sequence). The CDR3 has 16 residues. V dropped 4 bases and J dropped 1; count of bases not matched to a gene: 9.

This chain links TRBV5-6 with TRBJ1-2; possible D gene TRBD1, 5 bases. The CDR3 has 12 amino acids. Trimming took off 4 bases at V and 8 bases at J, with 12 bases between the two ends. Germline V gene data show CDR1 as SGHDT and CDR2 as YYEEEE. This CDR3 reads CASSIRTPGYTF. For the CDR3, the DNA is TGTGCCAGCAGCATCCGGACACCCGGCTACACCTTC. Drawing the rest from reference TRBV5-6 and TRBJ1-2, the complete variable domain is DAGVTQSPTHLIKTRGQQVTLRCSPKSGHDTVSWYQQALGQGPQFIFQYYEEEERQRGNFPDRFSGHQFPNYSSELNVNALLLGDSALYLCASSIRTPGYTFGSGTRLTVV.

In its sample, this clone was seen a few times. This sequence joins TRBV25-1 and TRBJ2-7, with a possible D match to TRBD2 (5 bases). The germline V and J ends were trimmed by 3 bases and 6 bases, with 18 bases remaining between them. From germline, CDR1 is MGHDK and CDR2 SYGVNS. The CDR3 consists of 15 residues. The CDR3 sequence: CASSDWTTGGSEQYF. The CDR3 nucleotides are TGTGCCAGCAGTGATTGGACCACCGGAGGAAGCGAGCAGTACTTC.

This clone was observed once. As DNA, the CDR3 is TGTGCCAGCAGCTCGGACTGGGACAGGACAAGAGATACGCAGTATTTT. Its protein is CASSSDWDRTRDTQYF. The gene calls are TRBV7-9 and TRBJ2-3; 8 nucleotides match TRBD1. Germline V lookup: CDR1 SEHNR, CDR2 FQNEAQ (reference sequence). V was pared by 4 bases and J by 5 bases, with 11 bases of the junction left unmatched. The CDR3 contains 16 residues.

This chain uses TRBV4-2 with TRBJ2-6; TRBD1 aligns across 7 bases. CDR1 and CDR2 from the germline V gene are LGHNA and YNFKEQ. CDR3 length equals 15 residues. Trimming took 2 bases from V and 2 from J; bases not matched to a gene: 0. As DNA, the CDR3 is TGTGCCAGCAGCCAACAGGGGGCTGGGGCCAACGTCCTGACTTTC. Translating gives CASSQQGAGANVLTF.

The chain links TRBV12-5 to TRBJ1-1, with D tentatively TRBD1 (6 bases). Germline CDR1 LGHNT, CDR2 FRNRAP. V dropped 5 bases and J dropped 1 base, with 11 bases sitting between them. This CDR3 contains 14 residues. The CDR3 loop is CASGQTGQNTEAFF. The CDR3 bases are TGTGCTAGTGGTCAAACAGGGCAGAACACTGAAGCTTTCTTT.

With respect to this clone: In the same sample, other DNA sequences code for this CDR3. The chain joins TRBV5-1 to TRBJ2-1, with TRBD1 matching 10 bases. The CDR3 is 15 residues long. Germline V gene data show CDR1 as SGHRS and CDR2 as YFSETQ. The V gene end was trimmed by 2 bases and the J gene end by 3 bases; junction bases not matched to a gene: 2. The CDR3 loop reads CASSFGQGGYNEQFF. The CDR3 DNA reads TGCGCCAGCAGCTTCGGACAGGGGGGCTACAATGAGCAGTTCTTC.

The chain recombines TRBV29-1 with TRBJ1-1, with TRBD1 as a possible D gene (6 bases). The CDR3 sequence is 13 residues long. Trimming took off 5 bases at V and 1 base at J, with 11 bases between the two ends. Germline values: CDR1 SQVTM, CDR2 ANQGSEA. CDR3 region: CSVLGGGNTEAFF. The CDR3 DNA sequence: TGCAGCGTTTTAGGGGGGGGGAACACTGAAGCTTTCTTT.

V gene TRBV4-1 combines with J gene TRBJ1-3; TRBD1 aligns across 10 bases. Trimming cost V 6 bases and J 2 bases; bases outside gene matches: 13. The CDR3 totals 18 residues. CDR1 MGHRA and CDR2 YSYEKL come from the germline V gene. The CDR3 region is CASRQTFRTGGTGNTIYF. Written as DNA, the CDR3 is TGCGCCAGCAGACAAACATTCCGGACAGGGGGAACTGGAAACACCATATATTTT.

CDR3 sequence reads: CASSLRGRMNTEAFF. In DNA form, the CDR3 reads TGTGCCAGCAGTTTACGGGGGAGAATGAACACTGAAGCTTTCTTT. The chain uses TRBV28 and TRBJ1-1, with D maybe TRBD1 (5 bases). The germline CDR1 and CDR2 sequences are MDHEN and SYDVKM. CDR3 length: 15 residues. V dropped 2 bases and J dropped 0 bases, with 10 bases sitting between them.

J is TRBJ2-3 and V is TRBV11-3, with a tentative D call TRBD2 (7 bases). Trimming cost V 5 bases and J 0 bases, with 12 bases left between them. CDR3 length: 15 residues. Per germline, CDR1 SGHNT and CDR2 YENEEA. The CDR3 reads CASSGGASSTDTQYF. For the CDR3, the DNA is TGTGCCAGCAGCGGGGGGGCGAGTAGCACAGATACGCAGTATTTT.

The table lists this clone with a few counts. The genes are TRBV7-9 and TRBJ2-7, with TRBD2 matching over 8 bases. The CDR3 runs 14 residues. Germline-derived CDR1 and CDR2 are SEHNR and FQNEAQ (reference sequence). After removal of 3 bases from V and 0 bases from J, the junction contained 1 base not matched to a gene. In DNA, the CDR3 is TGTGCCAGCAGCTTCCTAGCGGGCTCCTACGAGCAGTACTTC. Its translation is CASSFLAGSYEQYF.

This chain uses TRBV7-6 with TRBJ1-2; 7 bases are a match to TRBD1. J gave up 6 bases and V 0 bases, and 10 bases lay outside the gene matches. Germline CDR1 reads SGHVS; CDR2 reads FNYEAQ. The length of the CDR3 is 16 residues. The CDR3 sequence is CASSLASEDRTHGYTF. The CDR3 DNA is TGTGCCAGCAGCTTAGCCTCAGAGGACAGGACACATGGCTACACCTTC.

In DNA, the CDR3 is TGTGCCAGCAGTTTTGACAGGTACAGCTCCTACGAGCAGTACTTC. Amino acid sequence: CASSFDRYSSYEQYF. The J gene is TRBJ2-7, the V gene TRBV5-4, with D maybe TRBD1 (6 bases). Germline CDR1 reads SGHNT; CDR2 reads YYREEE (reference sequence). CDR3 length equals 15 residues. The V gene lost 5 bases and the J gene lost 0 bases, with 15 bases spanning the gap.

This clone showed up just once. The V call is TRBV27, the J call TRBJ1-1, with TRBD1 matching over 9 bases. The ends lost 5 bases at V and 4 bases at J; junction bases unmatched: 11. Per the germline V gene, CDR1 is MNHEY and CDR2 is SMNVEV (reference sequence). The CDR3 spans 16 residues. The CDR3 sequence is CASSLLTGGGGTEAFF. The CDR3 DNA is TGTGCCAGCAGTCTCCTGACAGGGGGAGGCGGCACTGAAGCTTTCTTT.

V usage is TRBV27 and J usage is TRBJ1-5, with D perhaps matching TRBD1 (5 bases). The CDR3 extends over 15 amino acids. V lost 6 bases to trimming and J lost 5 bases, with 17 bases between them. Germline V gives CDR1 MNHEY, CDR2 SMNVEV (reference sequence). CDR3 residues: CASRPTGRAYQPQHF. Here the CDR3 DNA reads TGTGCCAGCAGGCCCACGGGCAGGGCCTATCAGCCCCAGCATTTT.

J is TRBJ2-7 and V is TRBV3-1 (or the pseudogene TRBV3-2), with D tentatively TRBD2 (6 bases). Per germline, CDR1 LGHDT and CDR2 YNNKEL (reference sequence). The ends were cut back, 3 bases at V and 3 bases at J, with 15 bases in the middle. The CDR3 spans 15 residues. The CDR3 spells CASSQRGGSFYEQYF. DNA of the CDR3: TGTGCCAGCAGCCAGAGGGGAGGTTCGTTCTACGAGCAGTACTTC.

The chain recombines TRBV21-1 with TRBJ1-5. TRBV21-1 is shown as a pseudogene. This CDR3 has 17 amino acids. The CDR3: CASSKVSVVVSNQPQHF. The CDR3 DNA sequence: TGTGCCAGCAGCAAAGTGTCGGTGGTCGTTAGCAATCAGCCCCAGCATTTT.

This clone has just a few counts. This CDR3 is CATSRSATGWSETQYF. The CDR3 DNA reads as TGTGCCACCAGCAGATCAGCGACGGGGTGGTCAGAGACCCAGTACTTC. The V call is TRBV15, the J call TRBJ2-5; D possibly corresponds to TRBD2 (5 bases). The CDR3 loop spans 16 amino acids. V lost 2 bases, J lost 4 bases, and 17 bases lay in between. Germline V gene sequence: CDR1 LNHNV, CDR2 YYDKDF (reference sequence).

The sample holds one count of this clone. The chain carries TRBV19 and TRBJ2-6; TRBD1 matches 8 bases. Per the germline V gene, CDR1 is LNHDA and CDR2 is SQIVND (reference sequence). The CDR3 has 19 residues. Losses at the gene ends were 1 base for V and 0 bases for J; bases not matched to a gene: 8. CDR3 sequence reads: CASSIAYGTGSSGANVLTF. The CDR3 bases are TGTGCCAGTAGTATAGCATACGGGACAGGTAGCTCTGGGGCCAACGTCCTGACTTTC. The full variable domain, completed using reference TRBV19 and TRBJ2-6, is DGGITQSPKYLFRKEGQNVTLSCEQNLNHDAMYWYRQDPGQGLRLIYYSQIVNDFQKGDIAEGYSVSREKKESFPLTVTSAQKNPTAFYLCASSIAYGTGSSGANVLTFGAGSRLTVL.

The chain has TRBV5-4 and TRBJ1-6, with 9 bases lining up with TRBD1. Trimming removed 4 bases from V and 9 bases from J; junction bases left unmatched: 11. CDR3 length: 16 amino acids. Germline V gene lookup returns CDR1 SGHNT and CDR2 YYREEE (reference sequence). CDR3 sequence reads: CASSGMGQGGISPLHF. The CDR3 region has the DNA TGTGCCAGCAGCGGCATGGGACAGGGAGGGATTTCACCCCTCCACTTT.

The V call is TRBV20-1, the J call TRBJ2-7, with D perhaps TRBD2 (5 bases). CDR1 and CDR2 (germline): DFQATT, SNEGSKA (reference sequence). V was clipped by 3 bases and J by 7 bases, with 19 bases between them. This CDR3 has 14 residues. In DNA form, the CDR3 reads TGCAGTGCTAGTGGCGCGACTAAGGTATGGGAGCAGTACTTC. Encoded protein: CSASGATKVWEQYF.

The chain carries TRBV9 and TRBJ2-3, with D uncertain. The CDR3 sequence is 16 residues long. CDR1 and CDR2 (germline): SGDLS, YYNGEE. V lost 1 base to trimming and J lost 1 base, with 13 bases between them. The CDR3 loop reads CASSVLSSSGTDTQYF. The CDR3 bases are TGTGCCAGCAGCGTATTGAGTAGTTCTGGCACAGATACGCAGTATTTT.